Included here is one TCR beta chain sequence, with context. The antigen remains unidentified. This specimen comes from a study of Graves' ophthalmopathy and Graves' hyperthyroidism. Study details: Peripheral blood collection took place at initial diagnosis, before any treatment. Whole-study results and caveats: It was with about 68% sensitivity and about 72% specificity that the model predicted ophthalmopathy progression.

Trimming took 4 bases from V and 3 from J, leaving 13 bases between them. In germline, CDR1 is SQVTM, CDR2 ANQGSEA. CDR3 length: 13 amino acids. Where ophthalmopathy was present, donors had moderate-to-severe activity, CAS ≥3, NOSPECS ≥4 and duration under 3 months. Researchers took RNA transcripts and amplified TCR beta CDR3 regions from them. A first-round RT-PCR used HTBI primers, followed by a second-round multiplex PCR. TCRdb reanalysed the multiplex PCR reads using MiXCR and keeps one entry per CDR3 protein. The sample consists of over 40,000 distinct CDR3 sequences, around 50% of them appearing once.

The source of this sequence is an adult man with Graves' ophthalmopathy. This sequence joins TRBV29-1 and TRBJ2-7; D possibly matches TRBD1 or TRBD2 (6 bases each). Sequenced material: peripheral blood. The CDR3 here is CSVAVGGIYEQYF. CDR3 in DNA: TGCAGCGTTGCAGTGGGGGGCATCTACGAGCAGTACTTC.